The clone carrying this TCR beta chain has a count of ten or more. Its specificity is unknown. The investigators amplified TCR beta CDR3 regions from RNA transcripts. TCR CDR3 regions were first amplified by RT-PCR with HTBI primers. TCRdb recomputed calls from the multiplex PCR reads with MiXCR, one row per CDR3 protein. This sample has 300,000 to 450,000 distinct CDR3 sequences, with approximately 15% found just once. The data stem from a study of T cells in Graves' hyperthyroidism and ophthalmopathy. Study conclusions and caveats: From stable hyperthyroidism, ophthalmopathy was set apart by a 13 V-J model.

This CDR3 comprises 17 residues. The V gene end was trimmed by 2 bases and the J gene end by 5 bases; junction bases not matched to a gene: 12. Germline-derived CDR1 and CDR2 are SGHVS and FNYEAQ. The PBMCs had their origin in 8.5 to 10 ml of fresh peripheral blood. The sample consisted of blood. The sequence was obtained from a woman younger than 35 with Graves' hyperthyroidism that later progressed to Graves' ophthalmopathy. The chain employs TRBV7-6 and TRBJ2-7; 10 positions match TRBD2. This CDR3 reads CASSLSGSGRAVNEQYF. As DNA, the CDR3 is TGTGCCAGCAGCTTATCGGGGAGCGGGAGGGCCGTCAACGAGCAGTACTTC.